Shown below are 32 T cell receptor beta chains from a single sample sequenced in a study of cytomegalovirus exposure and HLA in healthy donors. PCR employed 60 Vbeta and 13 Jbeta primers. Sequencing was performed with immunoSEQ multiplex PCR; in TCRdb, only in-frame clones are kept and a portion is missing. This sample has 150,000 to 200,000 clones, with roughly 90% found just once. Material: PBMCs. The receptors here all came from a girl under three years old in good health and CMV-seronegative.

This clone has just one count. The chain uses TRBV19 and TRBJ1-5; D gene ambiguous. Looked up from germline, CDR1 is LNHDA and CDR2 is SQIVND (reference sequence). The V gene lost 1 base and the J gene lost 2 bases, with 12 bases spanning the gap. This CDR3 comprises 16 residues. The CDR3 bases are TGTGCCAGTAGTATAGGAGGATCCATGGGCAATCAGCCCCAGCATTTT. Protein product: CASSIGGSMGNQPQHF.

J is TRBJ2-7 and V is TRBV6-6, with TRBD1 identical over 9 bases. V lost 6 bases and J lost 1; bases outside the gene matches: 10. This CDR3 contains 16 residues. Germline V gene sequence: CDR1 MNHNY, CDR2 SVGAGI (reference sequence). As DNA, the CDR3 is TGTGCCAGCAGCCCTTGGGGACAGGGAAAATCCTACGAGCAGTACTTC. Amino acids: CASSPWGQGKSYEQYF.

V and J are TRBV13 and TRBJ2-3; 10 bases match TRBD2. CDR1 and CDR2 from the germline V gene are PRHDT and FYEKMQ (reference sequence). This CDR3 comprises 17 residues. Trimming cost V 4 bases and J 2 bases; bases outside gene matches: 9. Here the CDR3 DNA reads TGTGCCAGCAGCTCTCTTCTAGCGGGGGACTTCACAGATACGCAGTATTTT. This gives the protein CASSSLLAGDFTDTQYF.

This rearrangement joins TRBV15 to TRBJ2-1; 8 positions agree with TRBD2. J gave up 5 bases and V 8 bases, and 8 bases lay outside the gene matches. The CDR3 extends over 14 amino acids. Germline values: CDR1 LNHNV, CDR2 YYDKDF (reference sequence). This CDR3 is CATGERGPNNEQFF. The DNA for the CDR3 is TGTGCCACCGGCGAGCGGGGGCCAAACAATGAGCAGTTCTTC.

Comments on this clone: Other DNA sequences in the sample encode the same CDR3. The J gene is TRBJ2-5, the V gene TRBV5-1; D may be TRBD2 (6 bases). The CDR3 covers 16 residues. The germline V gene has CDR1 SGHRS and CDR2 YFSETQ. V gave up 9 bases and J gave up 4 bases, with 25 bases separating them. The CDR3 spells CAIEWGSGILGETQYF. CDR3 sequence (DNA): TGCGCCATTGAGTGGGGTAGCGGAATTTTAGGAGAGACCCAGTACTTC.

This rearrangement joins TRBV19 to TRBJ2-7, with a weak D call TRBD1 (6 bases). The germline gives CDR1 LNHDA, CDR2 SQIVND (reference sequence). Trimming cost V 3 bases and J 3 bases, with 12 bases left between them. The CDR3 runs to 14 residues. The CDR3 spells CASSIPGQNYEQYF. The CDR3 nucleotides are TGTGCCAGTAGTATTCCCGGACAGAACTACGAGCAGTACTTC.

The chain combines TRBV6-9 with TRBJ2-1; possibly TRBD1 for D (6 bases). CDR1 and CDR2 (germline): MNHGY, SVAAGI. The CDR3 has 15 residues. Trimming took 5 bases from V and 7 from J, leaving 18 bases between them. CDR3 sequence (DNA): TGTGCCAGCAGTAATACAGGGTGGCCTAGGAATGAGCAGTTCTTC. Translation: CASSNTGWPRNEQFF.

CDR3 nucleotides: TGTGCCAGCAGCCCCTTAGCGGGGGGGCCGAGCTCCTACAATGAGCAGTTCTTC. This gives the protein CASSPLAGGPSSYNEQFF. The chain carries TRBV7-6 and TRBJ2-1; 11 nucleotides line up with TRBD2. V lost 5 bases, J lost 0 bases, and 9 bases stayed unmatched. CDR3 length: 18 residues. From germline, CDR1 is SGHVS and CDR2 FNYEAQ.

V and J are TRBV6-1 and TRBJ2-7, with 12 bases aligning to TRBD1. The germline V gene has CDR1 MNHNS and CDR2 SASEGT. J was trimmed by 6 bases and V by 1 base; bases with no gene match: 1. The CDR3 consists of 14 residues. Here the CDR3 reads CASSEGDRGLEQYF. The DNA of the CDR3 is TGTGCCAGCAGTGAAGGGGACAGGGGGCTCGAGCAGTACTTC.

The CDR3 protein is CASSSPRDYSYNEQFF. CDR3 sequence (DNA): TGCGCCAGCAGCTCACCTAGGGACTATTCCTACAATGAGCAGTTCTTC. The rearrangement joins TRBV5-1 to TRBJ2-1, with 7 bases that match TRBD2. The ends lost 3 bases at V and 1 base at J; junction bases unmatched: 7. The CDR3 is 16 residues long. The germline gives CDR1 SGHRS, CDR2 YFSETQ.

This chain uses TRBV11-2 with TRBJ1-3; a possible D gene is TRBD1 (6 bases). CDR1 SGHAT and CDR2 FQNNGV come from the germline V gene. The CDR3 runs to 15 residues. The V end was cut by 9 bases, the J end by 0 bases, with 15 bases between. The CDR3 is CASFEQGSSGNTIYF. The CDR3 DNA reads TGTGCCAGTTTCGAACAGGGTTCCTCTGGAAACACCATATATTTT. Full variable domain (rest looked up from reference TRBV11-2 and TRBJ1-3): EAGVAQSPRYKIIEKRQSVAFWCNPISGHATLYWYQQILGQGPKLLIQFQNNGVVDDSQLPKDRFSAERLKGVDSTLKIQPAKLEDSAVYLCASFEQGSSGNTIYFGEGSWLTVV.

The CDR3 bases are TGTGCCTGGAGGGACAGGGGGTTAAATGGCTACACCTTC. Protein product: CAWRDRGLNGYTF. V and J are TRBV30 and TRBJ1-2; 10 bases match TRBD1. V gave up 3 bases and J gave up 6 bases; unmatched junction bases: 4. From germline, CDR1 is GTSNPN and CDR2 SVGIG (reference sequence). The CDR3 has 13 residues.

This sequence joins TRBV4-3 and TRBJ1-6; a weak D match, TRBD1 (6 bases). The CDR3 runs 16 residues. Trimming removed 5 bases from V and 0 bases from J, with 11 bases in between. Germline values: CDR1 LGHNA, CDR2 YSLEER. The DNA for the CDR3 is TGCGCCAGCAGCAGGGGGAAAGGCTCCTATAATTCACCCCTCCACTTT. It encodes CASSRGKGSYNSPLHF.

The rearrangement uses TRBV19 and TRBJ2-3, with D possibly TRBD1 on 5 matching bases. Looked up from germline, CDR1 is LNHDA and CDR2 is SQIVND (reference sequence). V lost 8 bases, J lost 0 bases, and 9 bases lay in between. The CDR3 loop spans 13 amino acids. The CDR3 DNA follows: TGTGCCAGTCAGGGTGGTAGCACAGATACGCAGTATTTT. Its translation is CASQGGSTDTQYF.

The count of this clone is one. This chain joins TRBV7-6 and TRBJ2-7, with 7 bases lining up with TRBD2. The CDR3 is 15 residues long. Germline-derived CDR1 and CDR2 are SGHVS and FNYEAQ. After removal of 1 base from V and 3 bases from J, the junction contained 6 bases not matched to a gene. The CDR3 region is CASSLGSTSNYEQYF. DNA for the CDR3: TGTGCCAGCAGCTTAGGCTCGACTAGCAACTACGAGCAGTACTTC.

The rearrangement joins TRBV4-2 to TRBJ2-3; 9 bases align to TRBD1. Germline V gene sequence: CDR1 LGHNA, CDR2 YNFKEQ. V trimming: 4 bases; J trimming: 2 bases; junction bases outside the gene matches: 4. The CDR3 has 15 amino acids. CDR3 DNA sequence: TGTGCCAGCAGCCCAACAGGGGGCTACACAGATACGCAGTATTTT. Translating gives CASSPTGGYTDTQYF.

CDR3 in amino acids: CASSSVEETQYF. In nucleotides, the CDR3 is TGTGCCAGCTCATCGGTAGAAGAGACCCAGTACTTC. The chain combines TRBV18 with TRBJ2-5; D unclear. Trimming took off 5 bases at V and 3 bases at J, with 7 bases between the two ends. From germline, CDR1 is KGHSH and CDR2 LQKENI. There are 12 residues in the CDR3.

The rearrangement joins TRBV29-1 to TRBJ2-7, with D uncertain. Per the germline V gene, CDR1 is SQVTM and CDR2 is ANQGSEA. This CDR3 spans 11 amino acids. Between the trimmed V and J ends, which lost 7 bases and 3 bases, there was a span of 10 bases. CDR3 bases: TGCAGCGCTGCTATGTACTACGAGCAGTACTTC. It specifies CSAAMYYEQYF.

The J gene is TRBJ2-7, the V gene TRBV19; 9 bases agree with TRBD1. This CDR3 is 15 amino acids long. Germline trimming cut 3 bases from V and 5 bases from J; bases unmatched to any gene: 8. From germline, CDR1 is LNHDA and CDR2 SQIVND (reference sequence). The CDR3 nucleotides read TGTGCCAGTAGTATTGAGGGGACAGGGAGAGACGAGCAGTACTTC. Encoded protein: CASSIEGTGRDEQYF.

As to this clone: The sample carries other DNA sequences with the same CDR3. This chain joins TRBV2 and TRBJ2-5, with 8 bases fitting TRBD1. V dropped 8 bases and J dropped 5; count of bases not matched to a gene: 10. Per germline, CDR1 SNHLY and CDR2 FYNNEI. The CDR3 totals 14 residues. CDR3 in amino acids: CASGSDRVTETQYF. CDR3 in DNA: TGTGCCAGCGGGTCGGACAGGGTGACGGAGACCCAGTACTTC.

The J gene is TRBJ1-1, the V gene TRBV9, with D hard to call. Germline CDR1 and CDR2: SGDLS and YYNGEE. This CDR3 comprises 14 residues. V was clipped by 4 bases and J by 1 base, with 11 bases between them. The CDR3 loop is CASSPMTQNTEAFF. The CDR3 coding sequence is TGTGCCAGCAGCCCCATGACTCAGAACACTGAAGCTTTCTTT.

V gene TRBV18 combines with J gene TRBJ1-1, with 7 bases that match TRBD1. The germline V gene has CDR1 KGHSH and CDR2 LQKENI. The CDR3 spans 14 residues. The V segment lost 3 bases and the J segment 11 bases; nucleotides outside the gene matches: 12. CDR3 nucleotide sequence: TGTGCCAGCTCACCGGGGGATACAGGGGTGATGGCTTTCTTT. Translated: CASSPGDTGVMAFF.

The rearrangement links TRBV5-1 to TRBJ2-1; 8 nucleotides match TRBD2. The CDR3 extends over 16 amino acids. CDR1 is SGHRS, CDR2 YFSETQ, per germline. Losses at the gene ends were 2 bases for V and 8 bases for J; bases not matched to a gene: 12. CDR3 nucleotide sequence: TGCGCCAGCAGCTTCGGTCTCAAGACTAGCGTCGATGAGCAGTTCTTC. Protein sequence: CASSFGLKTSVDEQFF.

The V gene is TRBV27, the J gene TRBJ1-1; 7 bases fit TRBD1. Germline V lookup: CDR1 MNHEY, CDR2 SMNVEV (reference sequence). After removal of 6 bases from V and 6 bases from J, the junction contained 4 bases not matched to a gene. The CDR3 has 12 amino acids. The CDR3 DNA follows: TGTGCCAGCAGGGACAGGTTCGCTGAAGCTTTCTTT. This gives the protein CASRDRFAEAFF.

V gene TRBV7-3 combines with J gene TRBJ2-5; D is perhaps TRBD1 (6 bases). This CDR3 contains 15 residues. The germline V gene has CDR1 SGHTA and CDR2 FQGTGA. V shed 1 base and J shed 5 bases, with 14 bases lying between them. The CDR3 DNA follows: TGTGCCAGCAGCTTAAACTCAGGGGTGGGGGAGACCCAGTACTTC. Protein sequence: CASSLNSGVGETQYF.

J is TRBJ2-2 and V is TRBV30; 7 bases fit TRBD1. Germline CDR1 is GTSNPN and CDR2 is SVGIG (reference sequence). The V segment lost 5 bases and the J segment 8 bases; nucleotides outside the gene matches: 11. The CDR3 has 14 amino acids. Here the CDR3 DNA reads TGTGCCTGGGATCCGACAGGGAGTAGTGGGGAGCTGTTTTTT. This sequence encodes CAWDPTGSSGELFF.

This chain links TRBV5-1 with TRBJ1-2, with D possibly matching TRBD1 (5 bases). This CDR3 has 13 residues. V dropped 0 bases and J dropped 5 bases, with 8 bases sitting between them. The germline V gene has CDR1 SGHRS and CDR2 YFSETQ. CDR3 loop: CASSLVSGYGYTF. The CDR3 DNA follows: TGCGCCAGCAGCTTGGTGTCAGGGTATGGCTACACCTTC.

The chain uses TRBV2 and TRBJ2-7; D gene ambiguous. The CDR3 is 11 residues long. The germline V gene encodes CDR1 SNHLY and CDR2 FYNNEI. Between the trimmed V and J ends, which lost 4 bases and 6 bases, there was a span of 7 bases. The DNA for the CDR3 is TGTGCCAGCAGTGTTGGCAGCGAGCAGTACTTC. It encodes CASSVGSEQYF.

V is TRBV19 and J is TRBJ1-2; TRBD1 matches 7 bases. The CDR3 consists of 16 residues. CDR1 is LNHDA and CDR2 is SQIVND in the germline V gene (reference sequence). J lost 4 bases, V lost 2 bases, and 10 bases had no gene match. CDR3 DNA sequence: TGTGCCAGTAGTATAACCGCCCGGGACAGTCTCTATGGCTACACCTTC. Translating gives CASSITARDSLYGYTF.

As DNA, the CDR3 is TGTGCCAGCAGTTACAAGCGCGGGGGGCGAGTAGAGACCCAGTACTTC. Its translation is CASSYKRGGRVETQYF. This rearrangement joins TRBV6-5 to TRBJ2-5, with 8 bases matching TRBD2. This CDR3 comprises 16 residues. The germline CDR1 and CDR2 sequences are MNHEY and SVGAGI. After removal of 2 bases from V and 4 bases from J, the junction contained 9 bases not matched to a gene.

In DNA form, the CDR3 reads TGTGCCAGCAGTTTAGTTGGCGGGCAAGGAATATACAATGAGCAGTTCTTC. Translation gives CASSLVGGQGIYNEQFF. The chain has TRBV27 and TRBJ2-1, with D tentatively TRBD2 (5 bases). Germline loops: CDR1 MNHEY, CDR2 SMNVEV (reference sequence). The CDR3 length is 17 residues. With 2 bases removed from V and 4 bases from J, the gap between germline ends came to 18 bases.

This chain uses TRBV10-3 with TRBJ2-2; 12 bases map to TRBD2. From germline, CDR1 is ENHRY and CDR2 SYGVKD. This CDR3 comprises 17 residues. Losses at the gene ends were 3 bases for V and 5 bases for J; bases not matched to a gene: 7. In nucleotides, the CDR3 is TGTGCCATCAGTGAAAGACTAGCGGGAGTTGCTACCGGGGAGCTGTTTTTT. This codes for CAISERLAGVATGELFF.